Shown below are 32 T cell receptor beta chains from a single sample sequenced in a study of T-cell reconstitution after alpha-beta-depleted transplantation in children. Construction of the TCRbeta library involved unique molecular identifiers. One entry per CDR3 protein results from TCRdb running MiXCR on the PCR reads. The sample has roughly 610,000 distinct CDR3 sequences, 10% to 13% seen once. The material was PBMCs from the stem cell graft donor, obtained from the stem cell graft. The origin of the receptors is a human donor who donated a stem cell graft to a child with acute myeloid leukemia.

This sequence joins TRBV29-1 and TRBJ2-7; tentative D call: TRBD1 (7 bases). The CDR3 contains 11 residues. The germline V gene has CDR1 SQVTM and CDR2 ANQGSEA. The V end was cut by 7 bases, the J end by 13 bases, with 20 bases between. CDR3 region: CSGSRGDSEYF. The CDR3 nucleotides are TGCAGCGGATCGAGGGGGGACAGTGAATACTTC.

This clonotype was observed a few times. V and J are TRBV25-1 and TRBJ2-7; 10 nucleotides match TRBD1. The germline gives CDR1 MGHDK, CDR2 SYGVNS. There are 13 residues in the CDR3. Unmatched junction bases numbered 7, after V lost 7 bases and J lost 7 bases. CDR3 coding DNA: TGTGCCAGCATCGACAGGGGGCTAGGGGAGCAGTACTTC. Protein sequence: CASIDRGLGEQYF.

With respect to this clonotype: A read error is possible here, since a much larger clone lies one base away. The chain employs TRBV28 and TRBJ2-7, with 7 positions matching TRBD1. The CDR3 is 14 amino acids. Germline-derived CDR1 and CDR2 are MDHEN and SYDVKM. The CDR3 bases are TGTACCAGCAGGGGGACAGCCGAGGGGTCCGAGCAGTACTTC. Protein product: CTSRGTAEGSEQYF.

The V and J genes are TRBV29-1 and TRBJ2-2; 9 bases fit TRBD2. The CDR3 contains 13 residues. After removal of 3 bases from V and 6 bases from J, the junction contained 2 bases not matched to a gene. Germline V gene sequence: CDR1 SQVTM, CDR2 ANQGSEA. CDR3 DNA sequence: TGCAGCGTTGAGGCTAGCGGGGCCGGGGAGCTGTTTTTT. Its protein is CSVEASGAGELFF.

Details on this clonotype: One end of the junction is discordant with germline, which a read error may explain. This rearrangement joins TRBV7-4 to TRBJ2-3; 7 bases are shared with TRBD2. Germline loops: CDR1 SGHVT, CDR2 SQSDAQ. This CDR3 contains 22 residues. The CDR3 bases are TGTGCCAGCAGCCTAGCGGTCTCCACCCATAGCGGGCCCCGGGGTTACACAGATACGCAGTATTTT. This translates into CASSLAVSTHSGPRGYTDTQYF.

The rearrangement links TRBV7-8 to TRBJ1-2; 7 nucleotides line up with TRBD1. CDR1 SGHVS and CDR2 FQNEAQ come from the germline V gene. V shed 5 bases, J shed 0 bases, and the junction held 9 bases outside the gene matches. The CDR3 consists of 16 residues. Here the CDR3 DNA reads TGTGCCAGCAGCCCAAACCCCGGACAGGCTAACTATGGCTACACCTTC. It encodes CASSPNPGQANYGYTF.

V gene TRBV11-3 combines with J gene TRBJ2-3; D may be TRBD2 (6 bases). V was trimmed by 2 bases and J by 1 base, leaving 13 bases between them. Germline V CDR1 and CDR2: SGHNT, YENEEA. The CDR3 runs 16 residues. CDR3 nucleotide sequence: TGTGCCAGCAGCTTAAGGGTGGCGGGACGCACAGATACGCAGTATTTT. As protein: CASSLRVAGRTDTQYF.

This clonotype has at least ten counts. The rearrangement uses TRBV20-1 and TRBJ2-2, with D maybe TRBD2 (6 bases). CDR1 DFQATT and CDR2 SNEGSKA come from the germline V gene (reference sequence). This CDR3 spans 15 amino acids. V was shortened by 2 bases and J by 6 bases, with 16 bases between the two germline ends. CDR3 amino acids: CSARIETSSAGELFF. CDR3 sequence (DNA): TGCAGTGCTAGAATAGAGACTAGTAGTGCCGGGGAGCTGTTTTTT.

The rearrangement links TRBV5-1 to TRBJ2-7; D unclear. Germline assignment: CDR1 SGHRS and CDR2 YFSETQ. The V and J ends lost 1 base and 2 bases respectively, with 13 bases between them. This CDR3 comprises 15 residues. CDR3 region: CASSLLGGGAYEQYF. The DNA for the CDR3 is TGCGCCAGCAGCTTGCTGGGCGGTGGGGCCTACGAGCAGTACTTC.

This clonotype was recorded at least ten times. The DNA of the CDR3 is TGCAGTGCTAGAGATCTCCCGGGATGGAATGAGCAGTTCTTC. It yields the protein CSARDLPGWNEQFF. The V gene is TRBV20-1, the J gene TRBJ2-1, with D tentatively TRBD2 (5 bases). CDR3 size: 14 residues. Germline V gives CDR1 DFQATT, CDR2 SNEGSKA (reference sequence). Trimming took off 0 bases at V and 7 bases at J, with 13 bases between the two ends.

This clonotype was observed a few times. The chain carries TRBV2 and TRBJ2-5, with TRBD2 identical over 10 bases. The CDR3 is 15 residues long. In germline, CDR1 is SNHLY, CDR2 FYNNEI. The J segment lost 4 bases and the V segment lost 4 bases, leaving 6 bases of the junction unmatched. CDR3 bases: TGTGCCAGCAGTGCCGTGGGACTAGCGTCAGAGACCCAGTACTTC. Its translation: CASSAVGLASETQYF.

In its sample, this clonotype was seen a few times. V usage is TRBV11-2 and J usage is TRBJ1-1; a weak D match, TRBD1 (6 bases). This CDR3 comprises 12 residues. Germline CDR1 SGHAT, CDR2 FQNNGV. Trimming left V 3 bases short and J 11 bases short, with 13 bases between. CDR3 sequence reads: CASSLTNRAAFF. CDR3 nucleotides: TGTGCCAGCAGCTTGACGAACAGGGCCGCTTTCTTT.

The gene calls are TRBV10-3 and TRBJ1-2; 7 nucleotides agree with TRBD1. The CDR3 length is 14 residues. The germline V gene has CDR1 ENHRY and CDR2 SYGVKD. V was clipped by 6 bases and J by 8 bases; unmatched bases: 12. This CDR3 reads CAIRSSRQGEGYTF. As DNA, the CDR3 is TGTGCCATCAGATCGTCAAGACAGGGTGAAGGCTACACCTTC.

This clonotype was seen ten or more times. This chain links TRBV20-1 with TRBJ2-6, with D hard to call. Trimming left V 6 bases short and J 4 bases short, with 7 bases between. The CDR3 runs to 12 residues. In germline, CDR1 is DFQATT, CDR2 SNEGSKA (reference sequence). The CDR3 protein is CSANSGANVLTF. CDR3 DNA sequence: TGCAGTGCCAACTCAGGGGCCAACGTCCTGACTTTC.

The chain links TRBV29-1 to TRBJ2-2; 8 bases fit TRBD1. Germline lookup yields CDR1 SQVTM and CDR2 ANQGSEA. V lost 7 bases, J lost 0 bases, and 4 bases stayed unmatched. The CDR3 spans 14 residues. The CDR3 nucleotides are TGCAGCGGCCAGACAGGGGCGAACACCGGGGAGCTGTTTTTT. Its protein is CSGQTGANTGELFF.

This clonotype was observed a few times. The chain couples TRBV28 to TRBJ1-5; D uncertain. Germline loops: CDR1 MDHEN, CDR2 SYDVKM. The V end was cut by 6 bases, the J end by 3 bases, with 12 bases between. CDR3 length: 14 residues. Here the CDR3 reads CASRLPGANQPQHF. For the CDR3, the DNA is TGTGCCAGCAGACTCCCGGGAGCCAATCAGCCCCAGCATTTT.

This clonotype was observed a few times. This chain links TRBV20-1 with TRBJ2-1; 8 positions match TRBD2. J was trimmed by 8 bases and V by 3 bases; bases with no gene match: 12. The CDR3 runs 15 residues. Per germline, CDR1 DFQATT and CDR2 SNEGSKA (reference sequence). The CDR3 loop reads CSARRPSGPLDEQFF. CDR3 nucleotide sequence: TGCAGTGCTAGGCGTCCTAGCGGGCCCCTGGATGAGCAGTTCTTC.

V usage is TRBV7-2 and J usage is TRBJ2-5; D is undetermined. The V end lost 1 base, the J end lost 7 bases, and 13 bases lay between the germline ends. Germline V gene sequence: CDR1 SGHTA, CDR2 FQGNSA. This CDR3 comprises 14 residues. The CDR3 DNA is TGTGCCAGCAGCTTAGAACTATCCCTAGGGACCCAGTACTTC. This gives the protein CASSLELSLGTQYF.

This clonotype was counted ten times or more. V is TRBV20-1 and J is TRBJ2-1; 9 positions agree with TRBD2. The CDR3 extends over 16 amino acids. Germline V lookup: CDR1 DFQATT, CDR2 SNEGSKA (reference sequence). Trimming removed 6 bases from V and 1 base from J; junction bases left unmatched: 10. The CDR3 DNA is TGCAGTGCCAGTTTTGGGGCGGGAGGGTCCTACAATGAGCAGTTCTTC. It is translated as CSASFGAGGSYNEQFF.

Comments on this clonotype: A much larger clone sits a single nucleotide away, making a read error possible. This rearrangement joins TRBV20-1 to TRBJ2-1, with 11 nucleotides matching TRBD2. CDR1 is DFQATT, CDR2 SNEGSKA, per germline (reference sequence). This CDR3 has 15 residues. The CDR3 here is CSANRLAGGLNEQLF. CDR3 DNA sequence: TGCAGTGCTAACCGCCTAGCGGGAGGCCTCAATGAGCAGCTCTTC.

Only a few counts were recorded for this clonotype. The V call is TRBV4-2, the J call TRBJ2-1, with 12 nucleotides matching TRBD2. This CDR3 is 18 amino acids long. The V and J ends lost 0 bases and 8 bases, in that order; junction bases with no gene match: 11. Germline values: CDR1 LGHNA, CDR2 YNFKEQ. CDR3 loop: CASSQEHHSSGRADEQFF. The CDR3 DNA reads TGTGCCAGCAGCCAAGAACACCATTCTAGCGGGAGGGCGGATGAGCAGTTCTTC.

This clonotype was observed a handful of times. CDR3 sequence: CASSALAGGGEQYF. CDR3 DNA: TGTGCCAGCAGTGCGCTAGCGGGAGGTGGCGAGCAGTACTTC. The chain uses TRBV25-1 and TRBJ2-7; 11 nucleotides match TRBD2. V gave up 4 bases and J gave up 6 bases; unmatched junction bases: 5. This CDR3 has 14 amino acids. Germline assignment: CDR1 MGHDK and CDR2 SYGVNS.

This clonotype turned up a few times. The genes are TRBV5-1 and TRBJ2-5; D is possibly TRBD2 (7 bases). In germline, CDR1 is SGHRS, CDR2 YFSETQ. The CDR3 totals 15 residues. The germline V and J ends were trimmed by 2 bases and 2 bases, with 13 bases remaining between them. The CDR3 region is CASSLGGGVQETQYF. DNA of the CDR3: TGCGCCAGCAGCTTAGGGGGAGGGGTTCAAGAGACCCAGTACTTC. The full variable domain, with the rest looked up from reference TRBV5-1 and TRBJ2-5, is KAGVTQTPRYLIKTRGQQVTLSCSPISGHRSVSWYQQTPGQGLQFLFEYFSETQRNKGNFPGRFSGRQFSNSRSEMNVSTLELGDSALYLCASSLGGGVQETQYFGPGTRLLVL.

This clonotype appeared a few times. This chain joins TRBV28 and TRBJ1-5; D is ambiguous. V was clipped by 7 bases and J by 2 bases, with 12 bases between them. The CDR3 covers 14 residues. Germline V gene lookup returns CDR1 MDHEN and CDR2 SYDVKM. CDR3 amino acids: CASIRRVGNQPQHF. The CDR3 DNA reads TGTGCCAGCATACGAAGGGTCGGCAATCAGCCCCAGCATTTT.

This clonotype was found many times. The V and J genes are TRBV7-2 and TRBJ2-1; 8 nucleotides agree with TRBD1. This CDR3 comprises 15 residues. The J segment lost 3 bases and the V segment lost 5 bases, leaving 6 bases of the junction unmatched. Germline V gives CDR1 SGHTA, CDR2 FQGNSA. The CDR3 is CASSQTGVYYNEQFF. Here the CDR3 DNA reads TGTGCCAGCAGCCAGACAGGGGTCTACTACAATGAGCAGTTCTTC. Looking up the rest from reference TRBV7-2 and TRBJ2-1 gives the full variable domain: GAGVSQSPSNKVTEKGKDVELRCDPISGHTALYWYRQSLGQGLEFLIYFQGNSAPDKSGLPSDRFSAERTGGSVSTLTIQRTQQEDSAVYLCASSQTGVYYNEQFFGPGTRLTVL.

DNA for the CDR3: TGTGCCAGCAGCGATCATGATTCGGCTGGAAACACCATATATTTT. Encoded protein: CASSDHDSAGNTIYF. The chain links TRBV9 to TRBJ1-3; unclear D gene. The CDR3 is 15 amino acids. V gave up 3 bases and J gave up 2 bases, with 12 bases separating them. The germline V gene has CDR1 SGDLS and CDR2 YYNGEE.

This chain connects TRBV24-1 to TRBJ2-7; 9 nucleotides match TRBD2. Per germline, CDR1 KGHDR and CDR2 SFDVKD. J gave up 6 bases and V 3 bases, and 5 bases lay outside the gene matches. The CDR3 contains 14 residues. The CDR3 protein is CATSDAGTSTEQYF. The CDR3 nucleotides are TGTGCCACCAGTGATGCCGGGACTAGCACCGAGCAGTACTTC.

This clonotype was seen only a few times. V usage is TRBV5-1 and J usage is TRBJ2-1; TRBD2 aligns across 7 bases. With V trimmed by 6 bases and J by 4 bases, 10 bases remained unmatched. This CDR3 contains 15 residues. Germline values: CDR1 SGHRS, CDR2 YFSETQ. The CDR3, as DNA: TGCGCCAGCACCATAGAGGCTAGCGGTTACAATGAGCAGTTCTTC. It yields the protein CASTIEASGYNEQFF.

The gene calls are TRBV7-2 and TRBJ1-1; 9 positions agree with TRBD1. The CDR3 consists of 14 residues. In germline, CDR1 is SGHTA, CDR2 FQGNSA. The trim removed 5 bases at V and 4 bases at J, leaving 5 bases unmatched. The CDR3 nucleotides are TGTGCCAGCAGCCCCTGGGACAGGGCCACTGAAGCTTTCTTT. Translated, it gives CASSPWDRATEAFF.

The chain has TRBV7-2 and TRBJ2-1; 10 positions agree with TRBD2. CDR3 length: 15 residues. The germline CDR1 and CDR2 sequences are SGHTA and FQGNSA. With V trimmed by 6 bases and J by 7 bases, 9 bases remained unmatched. The CDR3 reads CASSTQISGGNEQFF. CDR3 nucleotide sequence: TGTGCCAGCAGTACACAGATTAGCGGGGGGAATGAGCAGTTCTTC.

The table lists this clonotype with many counts. The chain is built from TRBV6-6 and TRBJ1-4, with a weak D call TRBD1 (5 bases). The CDR3 consists of 11 residues. Germline-derived CDR1 and CDR2 are MNHNY and SVGAGI (reference sequence). The V end was cut by 10 bases, the J end by 8 bases, with 11 bases between. The CDR3: CATRTGEKLFF. In DNA form, the CDR3 reads TGTGCCACCCGAACAGGAGAAAAACTGTTTTTT.

The J gene is TRBJ2-2, the V gene TRBV7-9; D unresolved. CDR3 length equals 14 residues. Germline values: CDR1 SEHNR, CDR2 FQNEAQ (reference sequence). Trimming took 5 bases from V and 5 from J, leaving 12 bases between them. CDR3 sequence: CASSPDQWTGELFF. CDR3 nucleotides: TGTGCCAGCAGCCCCGATCAATGGACCGGGGAGCTGTTTTTT.